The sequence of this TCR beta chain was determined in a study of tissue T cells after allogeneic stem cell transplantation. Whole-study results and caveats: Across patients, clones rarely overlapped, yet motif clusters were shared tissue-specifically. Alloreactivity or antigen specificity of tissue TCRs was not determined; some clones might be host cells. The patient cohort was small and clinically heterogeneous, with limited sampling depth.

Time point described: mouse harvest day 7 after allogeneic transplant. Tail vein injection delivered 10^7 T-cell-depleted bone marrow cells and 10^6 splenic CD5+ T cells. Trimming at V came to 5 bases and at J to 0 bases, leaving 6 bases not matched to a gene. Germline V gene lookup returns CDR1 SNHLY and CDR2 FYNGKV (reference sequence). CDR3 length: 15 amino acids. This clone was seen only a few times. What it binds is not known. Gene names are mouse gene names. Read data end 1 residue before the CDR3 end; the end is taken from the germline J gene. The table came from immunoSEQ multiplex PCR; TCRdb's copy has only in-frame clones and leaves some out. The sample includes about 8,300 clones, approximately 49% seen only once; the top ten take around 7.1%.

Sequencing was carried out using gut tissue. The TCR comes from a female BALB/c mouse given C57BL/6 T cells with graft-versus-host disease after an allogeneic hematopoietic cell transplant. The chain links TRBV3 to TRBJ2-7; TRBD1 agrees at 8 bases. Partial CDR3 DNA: TGTGCCAGCAGCCCCCGGGACAGGAGCTCCTATGAACAGTAC. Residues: CASSPRDRSSYEQY. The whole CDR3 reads CASSPRDRSSYEQYF.